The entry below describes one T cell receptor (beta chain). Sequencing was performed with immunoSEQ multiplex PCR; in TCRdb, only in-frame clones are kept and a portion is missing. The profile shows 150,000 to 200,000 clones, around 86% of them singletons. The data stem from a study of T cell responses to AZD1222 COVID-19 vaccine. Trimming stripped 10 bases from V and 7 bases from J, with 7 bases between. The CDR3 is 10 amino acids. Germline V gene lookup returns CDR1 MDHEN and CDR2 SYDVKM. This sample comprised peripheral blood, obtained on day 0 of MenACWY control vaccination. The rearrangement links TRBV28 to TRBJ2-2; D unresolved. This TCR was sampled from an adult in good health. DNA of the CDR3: TGTGCCACTGGAATCGGGGAGCTGTTTTTT. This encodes CATGIGELFF.